The clone carrying this TCR beta chain has only a few counts. The data derive from a study of blood T cell repertoires in COVID-19. Assay: immunoSEQ multiplex PCR; the TCRdb copy retains only in-frame clones and omits some. The sample yields 160,000 or so clones, 81% seen once. The source of this sequence is a woman between 40 and 55 years old with acute COVID-19. Material: PBMCs or T cells enriched from blood (not recorded which).

CDR3 coding DNA: TGTGCCTGGAGTGTAGGAGGGAGTAGTCAGCCCCAGCATTTT. This gives the protein CAWSVGGSSQPQHF. This chain uses TRBV30 with TRBJ1-5, with D hard to call. CDR1 and CDR2 from the germline V gene are GTSNPN and SVGIG (reference sequence). The CDR3 length is 14 residues. V shed 0 bases and J shed 6 bases, with 12 bases lying between them.